The rows below give T cell receptor beta chains drawn from one sample of a study of cytomegalovirus exposure and HLA in healthy donors. The repertoire was sequenced with immunoSEQ multiplex PCR; TCRdb's copy has only in-frame clones and lacks some. Counted here are roughly 120,000 clones, 73% occurring once; the ten biggest clones make up about 4.4%. Sequencing was carried out using PBMCs. These TCRs come from a man aged 55-75 years in good health and CMV-seropositive. The CDR3 runs from the conserved cysteine through the conserved F or W. A D gene is named only where the DNA matches it firmly. Clone size, where shown, is once, few, many, or a class for clones that have expanded.

D	V	size	length	J	DNA	CDR3
-	TRBV6-1	-	11	TRBJ1-5	TGTGCCAGCAACGGTAATCAGCCCCAGCATTTT	CASNGNQPQHF
TRBD1	TRBV4-2	few	14	TRBJ2-7	TGTGCCAGCAGCCTTAGGACAGGGATCTACGAGCAGTACTTC	CASSLRTGIYEQYF
TRBD1	TRBV27	once	15	TRBJ2-5	TGTGCCAGCAGTTTATCGTCAGGGGGCCAAGAGACCCAGTACTTC	CASSLSSGGQETQYF
-	TRBV18	-	18	TRBJ2-7	TGTGCCAGCTCACCCGCTGAGGTGAAGGTCTCCTTTTTCGAAGAGCAGTACTTC	CASSPAEVKVSFFEEQYF
-	TRBV5-8	-	12	TRBJ2-3	TGTGCCAGCAGCCTGAACTATTATACGCAGTATTTT	CASSLNYYTQYF
-	TRBV28	-	19	TRBJ2-6	TGTGCCAGCAGGACCAATACGGGACACCTCACCTCTGGGGCCAACGTCCTGACTTTC	CASRTNTGHLTSGANVLTF
-	TRBV2	-	15	TRBJ2-3	TGTGCCAATCTTTCGGGGCTAGCGTTAACAGATACGCAGTATTTT	CANLSGLALTDTQYF
-	TRBV2	-	13	TRBJ1-5	TGTGCCAGCAGGTTACAGGTAAATCAGCCCCAGCATTTT	CASRLQVNQPQHF
-	TRBV4-1	-	16	TRBJ1-5	TGCGCCAGCAGCCAAGATAAACCCCGGGGGGACCAGCCCCAGCATTTT	CASSQDKPRGDQPQHF
-	TRBV7-3	-	13	TRBJ1-1	TGTGCCAGCAGCTTAGAGGCGGTCAGCCAAGCTTTCTTT	CASSLEAVSQAFF
-	TRBV19	-	14	TRBJ1-2	TGTGCCAGTAGTACCCGGGAGGTGTCGGATGGCTACACCTTC	CASSTREVSDGYTF
-	TRBV5-4	-	12	TRBJ2-3	TGTGCCAGCAGCTTGCTGTCGGGGATGCAGTATTTT	CASSLLSGMQYF
TRBD1	TRBV6-6	-	15	TRBJ1-6	TGTGCCAGCAGTATACAGGGGGTGGTGGATTCACCCCTCCACTTT	CASSIQGVVDSPLHF
-	TRBV7-9	-	15	TRBJ2-1	TGTGCCAGCAGCTCTGTGGGCCCCCACTACAATGAGCAGTTCTTC	CASSSVGPHYNEQFF
-	TRBV4-1	-	14	TRBJ1-2	TGCGCCAGCAGCCAGAGGGGGGGAGCTGGCGGCTACACCTTC	CASSQRGGAGGYTF
-	TRBV4-1	-	18	TRBJ2-5	TGCGCCAGCAGCCACCCTCGGGGGGGACAGGGCGGGGAAGAGACCCAGTACTTC	CASSHPRGGQGGEETQYF
TRBD2	TRBV7-9	-	14	TRBJ2-1	TGTGCCAGCAGCTTAGCGGGACTAGACAATGAGCAGTTCTTC	CASSLAGLDNEQFF
TRBD1	TRBV7-2	-	16	TRBJ2-7	TGTGCCAGCAGCTCTCGGACAGGGCGGACACTATACGAGCAGTACTTC	CASSSRTGRTLYEQYF
TRBD1	TRBV5-8	-	20	TRBJ1-1	TGTGCCAGCAGCCGGGACTTCGGGTCTCGGACAGGGCTAATGAACACTGAAGCTTTCTTT	CASSRDFGSRTGLMNTEAFF
TRBD1	TRBV5-1	-	13	TRBJ1-1	TGCGCCAGCACTGGACAGGGCCGGACTGAAGCTTTCTTT	CASTGQGRTEAFF
-	TRBV27	-	13	TRBJ1-2	TGTGCCAGCAGTTTATCGAGGGCGGGAGGCTACACCTTC	CASSLSRAGGYTF
-	TRBV27	-	13	TRBJ1-5	TGTGCCAGCAGTTCCCGGGACTTCCAGCCCCAGCATTTT	CASSSRDFQPQHF